The 9 T cell receptor beta chains in this list originate from one sample, sequenced in a study of blood T cell repertoires in COVID-19. The method was immunoSEQ multiplex PCR; TCRdb's version includes in-frame clones alone and lacks a portion of them. The sample carries hundreds of thousands of clones, under 90% recorded once. Specimen: peripheral blood. Receptors originate from a man aged 60-69 years who had recovered from COVID-19.

This CDR3 reads CAINSGRADTQYF. The CDR3, as DNA: TGTGCCATTAATAGCGGGAGGGCCGATACGCAGTATTTT. This chain uses TRBV10-3 with TRBJ2-3, with 11 bases aligning to TRBD2. The CDR3 is 13 residues long. Per germline, CDR1 ENHRY and CDR2 SYGVKD. V lost 9 bases and J lost 6; bases outside the gene matches: 5.

The chain links TRBV5-6 to TRBJ2-5, with 10 bases identical to TRBD1. V lost 1 base and J lost 5; bases outside the gene matches: 2. The CDR3 has 14 amino acids. Germline V CDR1 and CDR2: SGHDT, YYEEEE. The CDR3 region has the DNA TGTGCCAGCAGCTTGAGACAGGGGGCTGAGACCCAGTACTTC. Translated: CASSLRQGAETQYF.

The rearrangement uses TRBV5-5 and TRBJ1-2; a weak D match, TRBD1 (6 bases). Germline V gives CDR1 SGHKS, CDR2 YYEKEE (reference sequence). The CDR3 has 13 amino acids. The V gene lost 2 bases and the J gene lost 11 bases, with 16 bases spanning the gap. CDR3 in amino acids: CASSLKPGHLYTF. The CDR3 DNA follows: TGTGCCAGCAGCTTAAAGCCGGGACACCTATACACCTTC. Together with reference TRBV5-5 and TRBJ1-2, the CDR3 gives the full variable domain: DAGVTQSPTHLIKTRGQQVTLRCSPISGHKSVSWYQQVLGQGPQFIFQYYEKEERGRGNFPDRFSARQFPNYSSELNVNALLLGDSALYLCASSLKPGHLYTFGSGTRLTVV.

The V and J genes are TRBV27 and TRBJ2-7, with TRBD1 as a possible D gene (5 bases). The CDR3 runs to 15 residues. The V gene's germline CDR1 is MNHEY and CDR2 SMNVEV (reference sequence). Between the trimmed V and J ends, which lost 8 bases and 6 bases, there was a span of 23 bases. The CDR3 spells CASGRLGWQGSEQYF. The CDR3 DNA is TGTGCCAGCGGACGACTGGGGTGGCAGGGAAGCGAGCAGTACTTC.

This clone appeared a single time. The chain links TRBV28 to TRBJ2-2; possibly TRBD1 for D (6 bases). Germline V gene data show CDR1 as MDHEN and CDR2 as SYDVKM. This CDR3 is 15 amino acids long. The V gene lost 6 bases and the J gene lost 5 bases, with 16 bases spanning the gap. Here the CDR3 DNA reads TGTGCCAGCAGCTCGAACAGGGTATTGACCGGGGAGCTGTTTTTT. Translating gives CASSSNRVLTGELFF.

The chain is built from TRBV7-2 and TRBJ1-2, with D perhaps TRBD1 (6 bases). CDR1 is SGHTA, CDR2 FQGNSA, per germline. Between the trimmed V and J ends, which lost 2 bases and 4 bases, there was a span of 14 bases. The CDR3 sequence is 15 residues long. This CDR3 is CASSLPGQPFYGYTF. Here the CDR3 DNA reads TGTGCCAGCAGCTTACCCGGACAGCCGTTCTATGGCTACACCTTC.

The rearrangement joins TRBV7-9 to TRBJ2-5; the D is unclear. Germline V CDR1 and CDR2: SEHNR, FQNEAQ (reference sequence). Between the trimmed V and J ends, which lost 0 bases and 6 bases, there was a span of 17 bases. CDR3 size: 16 residues. CDR3 bases: TGTGCCAGCAGCTTAGCTACGGGTACATTTATCCAGACCCAGTACTTC. Encoded protein: CASSLATGTFIQTQYF. Complete variable domain (other parts from reference TRBV7-9 and TRBJ2-5): DTGVSQNPRHKITKRGQNVTFRCDPISEHNRLYWYRQTLGQGPEFLTYFQNEAQLEKSRLLSDRFSAERPKGSFSTLEIQRTEQGDSAMYLCASSLATGTFIQTQYFGPGTRLLVL.

This clone occurred once. The rearrangement joins TRBV18 to TRBJ2-3; D unclear. Between the trimmed V and J ends, which lost 5 bases and 5 bases, there was a span of 5 bases. The CDR3 is 11 amino acids. Germline-derived CDR1 and CDR2 are KGHSH and LQKENI. The CDR3 bases are TGTGCCAGCTCATTAGTAGATACGCAGTATTTT. It is translated as CASSLVDTQYF.

The V gene is TRBV2, the J gene TRBJ1-1, with D perhaps matching TRBD1 (5 bases). Germline V gene sequence: CDR1 SNHLY, CDR2 FYNNEI. The CDR3 consists of 14 residues. V gave up 1 base and J gave up 8 bases, with 14 bases separating them. CDR3 DNA: TGTGCCAGCAGTGAAGTGAATCGGGGGATCGAAGCTTTCTTT. Its protein is CASSEVNRGIEAFF.